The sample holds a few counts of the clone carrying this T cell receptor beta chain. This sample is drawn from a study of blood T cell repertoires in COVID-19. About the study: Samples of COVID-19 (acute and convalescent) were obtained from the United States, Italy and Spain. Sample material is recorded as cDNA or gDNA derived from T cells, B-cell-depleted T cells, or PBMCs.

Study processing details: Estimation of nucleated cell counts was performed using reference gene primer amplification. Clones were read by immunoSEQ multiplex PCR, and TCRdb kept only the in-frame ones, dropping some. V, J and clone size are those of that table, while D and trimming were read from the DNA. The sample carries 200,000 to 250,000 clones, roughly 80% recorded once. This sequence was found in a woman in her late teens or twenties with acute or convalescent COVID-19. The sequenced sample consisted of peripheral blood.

The CDR3 nucleotides are TGCGCCAGCAGCCAAGATCTAGGCGGAGCCGTTGAAGCTTTCTTT. This codes for CASSQDLGGAVEAFF. The chain employs TRBV4-1 and TRBJ1-1; the D is unclear. Germline V CDR1 and CDR2: MGHRA, YSYEKL. The germline V and J ends were trimmed by 0 bases and 7 bases, with 15 bases remaining between them. The CDR3 totals 15 residues.